A single sample gave rise to the 19 T cell receptor beta chains below, sequenced in a study of PD-1 blockade in mismatch repair-deficient tumors. Which antigens these TCRs recognize remains unknown. Described time point: approximately 10-day in vitro stimulation with candidate neoantigen peptide 4. Clones were read by immunoSEQ multiplex PCR, and TCRdb kept only the in-frame ones, dropping some. The profile shows approximately 13,000 clones, approximately 80% of them singletons. The source material was cells cultured in vitro, sampled from a patient treated with pembrolizumab. The receptors shown here come from an adult with mismatch repair-deficient cancer.

The J gene is TRBJ1-6, the V gene TRBV5-1, with no clear D. There are 13 residues in the CDR3. The germline V gene encodes CDR1 SGHRS and CDR2 YFSETQ. V lost 6 bases and J lost 10, with 14 bases in between. CDR3 nucleotides: TGCGCCAGCACGCTCAATACGAGGTCACCCCTCCACTTT. This codes for CASTLNTRSPLHF.

The chain couples TRBV21-1 to TRBJ1-4. TRBV21-1 constitutes a pseudogene. The CDR3 consists of 14 residues. CDR3 DNA sequence: TGTGCCAGCAGAAGGGAGACAACTAATGAAAAACTGTTTTTT. Translated, it gives CASRRETTNEKLFF.

There are a few counts of this clone. The gene calls are TRBV28 and TRBJ2-7; D tentatively reads TRBD1 or TRBD2 (7 bases each). V was clipped by 5 bases and J by 6 bases, with 26 bases between them. Germline values: CDR1 MDHEN, CDR2 SYDVKM. The CDR3 covers 17 residues. The CDR3 sequence: CASSTSAPGGEGSEQYF. CDR3 nucleotide sequence: TGTGCCAGCAGTACATCGGCCCCAGGGGGGGAAGGAAGCGAGCAGTACTTC. Based on the CDR3 plus reference TRBV28 and TRBJ2-7, the full variable domain is DVKVTQSSRYLVKRTGEKVFLECVQDMDHENMFWYRQDPGLGLRLIYFSYDVKMKEKGDIPEGYSVSREKKERFSLILESASTNQTSMYLCASSTSAPGGEGSEQYFGPGTRLTVT.

The chain is built from TRBV6-1 and TRBJ1-3, with 9 bases identical to TRBD1. The germline V gene encodes CDR1 MNHNS and CDR2 SASEGT. The V segment lost 5 bases and the J segment 8 bases; nucleotides outside the gene matches: 4. The CDR3 extends over 13 amino acids. The CDR3 is CASSKDRGYTIYF. CDR3 nucleotide sequence: TGTGCCAGCAGTAAGGACAGGGGTTACACCATATATTTT.

The rearrangement links TRBV6-9 to TRBJ1-2; 7 bases are a match to TRBD1. CDR1 is MNHGY, CDR2 SVAAGI, per germline. The CDR3 loop spans 14 amino acids. J gave up 2 bases and V 3 bases, and 3 bases lay outside the gene matches. CDR3 in DNA: TGTGCCAGCAGTTACTCACAGGGGAACTATGGCTACACCTTC. Protein sequence: CASSYSQGNYGYTF.

This chain joins TRBV9 and TRBJ1-1, with D perhaps matching TRBD1 (5 bases). Germline values: CDR1 SGDLS, CDR2 YYNGEE. The CDR3 sequence is 14 residues long. V was pared by 4 bases and J by 1 base, with 11 bases between. DNA of the CDR3: TGTGCCAGCAGCCCCCGGCAGGGGAACACTGAAGCTTTCTTT. Amino acid sequence: CASSPRQGNTEAFF.

J is TRBJ1-2 and V is TRBV20-1; D gene unclear. V lost 3 bases to trimming and J lost 4 bases, with 6 bases between them. CDR1 and CDR2 (germline): DFQATT, SNEGSKA (reference sequence). The CDR3 runs 11 residues. CDR3 residues: CSASTGYGYTF. The CDR3 bases are TGCAGTGCTAGTACCGGCTATGGCTACACCTTC.

The chain joins TRBV6-5 to TRBJ1-3; D gene uncertain. Germline V gene data show CDR1 as MNHEY and CDR2 as SVGAGI. Trimming removed 2 bases from V and 0 bases from J, with 5 bases in between. The CDR3 has 14 residues. CDR3 sequence reads: CASSYRASGNTIYF. In DNA form, the CDR3 reads TGTGCCAGCAGTTACAGGGCCTCTGGAAACACCATATATTTT.

In this sample, this clone turned up once. This chain links TRBV29-1 with TRBJ2-7; 9 bases are shared with TRBD1. The CDR3 length is 14 residues. Losses at the gene ends were 6 bases for V and 2 bases for J; bases not matched to a gene: 8. The germline V gene has CDR1 SQVTM and CDR2 ANQGSEA. The CDR3 sequence is CSVGDRVSAYEQYF. CDR3 coding DNA: TGCAGCGTGGGGGACAGGGTATCCGCCTACGAGCAGTACTTC.

This clone is a singleton in its sample. V and J are TRBV5-1 and TRBJ2-7; D not resolved. V lost 1 base to trimming and J lost 2 bases, with 7 bases between them. The CDR3 runs to 13 residues. Germline V gene data show CDR1 as SGHRS and CDR2 as YFSETQ. The CDR3 reads CASSLLGTYEQYF. CDR3 nucleotides: TGCGCCAGCAGCTTGCTGGGCACCTACGAGCAGTACTTC.

J is TRBJ1-6 and V is TRBV6-5; D call uncertain. Trimming stripped 2 bases from V and 4 bases from J, with 9 bases between. Germline CDR1 reads MNHEY; CDR2 reads SVGAGI. This CDR3 contains 15 residues. The CDR3 here is CASSYGRSYNSPLHF. CDR3 bases: TGTGCCAGCAGTTACGGCCGGTCATATAATTCACCCCTCCACTTT.

The chain couples TRBV19 to TRBJ2-3; 7 positions match TRBD1. The CDR3 sequence is 15 residues long. Unmatched junction bases numbered 3, after V lost 1 base and J lost 2 bases. Germline assignment: CDR1 LNHDA and CDR2 SQIVND (reference sequence). In DNA, the CDR3 is TGTGCCAGTAGTATAGCTGGACAGGTCACAGATACGCAGTATTTT. It specifies CASSIAGQVTDTQYF.

The chain's CDR3 is CATKLAQNGNEQFF. The CDR3 DNA reads TGTGCCACTAAGCTAGCCCAAAACGGGAATGAGCAGTTCTTC. The chain is built from TRBV19 and TRBJ2-1, with a weak D call TRBD2 (5 bases). Trimming cost V 10 bases and J 7 bases, with 20 bases left between them. The CDR3 totals 14 residues. Germline V CDR1 and CDR2: LNHDA, SQIVND (reference sequence).

This clone was counted a few times. The genes are TRBV5-4 and TRBJ2-1; TRBD2 agrees at 7 bases. The CDR3 covers 14 residues. Trimming cost V 5 bases and J 8 bases; bases outside gene matches: 10. CDR1 and CDR2 (germline): SGHNT, YYREEE (reference sequence). The CDR3 is CASSMREGLDEQFF. DNA for the CDR3: TGTGCCAGCAGTATGAGGGAGGGCCTCGATGAGCAGTTCTTC.

This clone was detected only a few times. The chain couples TRBV9 to TRBJ2-1; no definite D call. Per germline, CDR1 SGDLS and CDR2 YYNGEE. This CDR3 has 11 amino acids. The ends were cut back, 5 bases at V and 8 bases at J, with 8 bases in the middle. The CDR3 reads CASSAIDEQFF. DNA for the CDR3: TGTGCCAGCAGTGCGATAGATGAGCAGTTCTTC.

This clone has just one count. The chain joins TRBV19 to TRBJ2-7; D not certain. The CDR3 covers 13 residues. Trimming removed 3 bases from V and 2 bases from J, with 8 bases in between. Germline V lookup: CDR1 LNHDA, CDR2 SQIVND (reference sequence). CDR3 loop: CASSMGGPYEQYF. In DNA form, the CDR3 reads TGTGCCAGTAGTATGGGCGGACCCTACGAGCAGTACTTC.

The genes are TRBV7-9 and TRBJ1-4, with 8 bases matching TRBD1. V lost 5 bases, J lost 7 bases, and 12 bases stayed unmatched. There are 16 residues in the CDR3. Germline CDR1 SEHNR, CDR2 FQNEAQ (reference sequence). The CDR3 nucleotides read TGTGCCAGCAGCCCATCTAGGGCAGGGGGCGGTGAAAAACTGTTTTTT. Translation gives CASSPSRAGGGEKLFF.

Written as DNA, the CDR3 is TGTGCCAGCAGTTTCTCTTTTGGGACAGGGCCTACCTATGGCTACACCTTC. It specifies CASSFSFGTGPTYGYTF. V and J are TRBV28 and TRBJ1-2, with 9 bases matching TRBD1. The CDR3 has 17 amino acids. V dropped 3 bases and J dropped 4; count of bases not matched to a gene: 12. Germline-derived CDR1 and CDR2 are MDHEN and SYDVKM.

This clone was detected only a few times. The V gene is TRBV5-1, the J gene TRBJ2-2; D possibly corresponds to TRBD1 (6 bases). Germline V gives CDR1 SGHRS, CDR2 YFSETQ. V was shortened by 2 bases and J by 0 bases, with 11 bases between the two germline ends. This CDR3 contains 16 residues. The CDR3 DNA sequence: TGCGCCAGCAGCTTCACGACAGGCTCGAACACCGGGGAGCTGTTTTTT. Translated, it gives CASSFTTGSNTGELFF.